These T cell receptor beta chains were read from a single sample in a study of T-cell memory formation after mild COVID-19. TCRdb itself ran the 5' RACE reads through MiXCR, one entry per CDR3 protein. The sample comprises tens of thousands of distinct CDR3 sequences, 21% of which are singletons, and approximately 1.4% rests with the top ten. What was sequenced was PBMCs or a T cell subset sorted from them (not recorded which). These receptors were obtained from an adult who had mild COVID-19 (a few samples of this study predate the infection). Cell type and time point are not known. CDR3s include the opening cysteine and the closing phenylalanine or tryptophan. The D gene is left open where the match is weak. Not all rows give a size; the values are once, few, many and, for expanded clones, a class.

>TRBJ2-1|NA|13|TRBV28|many
TGTGCCAGCACCCGACCCAACGGGCATGAGCAGTTCTTC
CASTRPNGHEQFF
>TRBJ1-2|NA|14|TRBV10-3|many
TGTGCCATCAGTGATTTGAGGGTGGTGGACGGCTACACCTTC
CAISDLRVVDGYTF
>TRBJ1-1|NA|13|TRBV30|many
TGTGCCTGGAACTTAAATTCGTACACTGAAGCTTTCTTT
CAWNLNSYTEAFF
>TRBJ2-5|NA|14|TRBV3-1|many
TGTGCCAGCAGCCAAGGGACAGTCCAAGAGACCCAGTACTTC
CASSQGTVQETQYF
>TRBJ2-5|TRBD2|12|TRBV10-3|many
TGTGCCATCCGAAGCGGGGGAGAGACCCAGTACTTC
CAIRSGGETQYF
>TRBJ2-1|TRBD2|18|TRBV29-1|many
TGCAGCGTTGTGCGGACTAGCGGGAGTTTTCTCTCCTACAATGAGCAGTTCTTC
CSVVRTSGSFLSYNEQFF
>TRBJ2-6|NA|13|TRBV12-3/TRBV12-4|many
TGTGCCAGCAGGTATTCTGGGGCCAACGTCCTGACTTTC
CASRYSGANVLTF
>TRBJ1-1|TRBD1|14|TRBV4-2|many
TGTGCCAGCAGCCAGCTTACAGGGGACACTGAAGCTTTCTTT
CASSQLTGDTEAFF
>TRBJ1-2|TRBD1|13|TRBV12-3/TRBV12-4|many
TGTGCCAGCAACGAACAGGGGCGGGATGGCTACACCTTC
CASNEQGRDGYTF
>TRBJ1-2|TRBD1|15|TRBV12-3/TRBV12-4|many
TGTGCCAGCAGTTTACGACAGGGGGCTAACTATGGCTACACCTTC
CASSLRQGANYGYTF
>TRBJ2-3|NA|18|TRBV6-5|many
TGTGCCAGCAGTTTCTCGTTGGGCAGCCGAAGAAACACAGATACGCAGTATTTT
CASSFSLGSRRNTDTQYF
>TRBJ2-5|NA|15|TRBV4-1|many
TGCGCCAGCAGCCAAGATCGGAGCGGACAAGAGACCCAGTACTTC
CASSQDRSGQETQYF
>TRBJ1-1|NA|14|TRBV12-3/TRBV12-4|NA
TGTGCCAGCAGTTTAGGCACAGGCCACACTGAAGCTTTCTTT
CASSLGTGHTEAFF
>TRBJ2-1|NA|16|TRBV15|many
TGTGCCACCAGCAGAGAAGGGGGGGCCACAGGCAATGAGCAGTTCTTC
CATSREGGATGNEQFF
>TRBJ1-1|TRBD1|16|TRBV7-6|medium-sized
TGTGCCAGCAGCTCCCGTGCCACAGGGGGGCGGACTGAAGCTTTCTTT
CASSSRATGGRTEAFF
>TRBJ2-6|TRBD1|20|TRBV6-2/TRBV6-3|many
TGTGCCAGCAGTGACCGGGACAGGGGGCGGATAAACTCTGGGGCCAACGTCCTGACTTTC
CASSDRDRGRINSGANVLTF
>TRBJ1-1|NA|9|TRBV2|NA
TGTGCCAGTAAAAGGGAAGCTTTCTTT
CASKREAFF
>TRBJ2-1|TRBD1|15|TRBV7-2|many
TGTGCCAGCAGCCTAACAGGGGCAGGCTACAATGAGCAGTTCTTC
CASSLTGAGYNEQFF
>TRBJ1-2|TRBD1|14|TRBV2|many
TGTGCCAGCCTCGACAGGGTCTTATCCCATGGCTACACCTTC
CASLDRVLSHGYTF
>TRBJ2-2|NA|15|TRBV24-1|many
TGTGCCACCAGTGATCCCTCTTCGACAGGCGGGGAGCTGTTTTTT
CATSDPSSTGGELFF
>TRBJ2-2|NA|15|TRBV5-1|many
TGCGCCAGCAGGCAAGGATCAGGAAACACCGGGGAGCTGTTTTTT
CASRQGSGNTGELFF
>TRBJ2-1|TRBD2|15|TRBV27|NA
TGTGCCAGCAGTTTCGGGACTAGCAGACACAATGAGCAGTTCTTC
CASSFGTSRHNEQFF
>TRBJ1-2|NA|13|TRBV12-3/TRBV12-4|many
TGTGCCAGCAGGCCACCTACGAACTATGGCTACACCTTC
CASRPPTNYGYTF
>TRBJ1-6|NA|13|TRBV6-5|few
TGTGCCAGCGCATCCAGAGAAAATTCACCCCTCCACTTT
CASASRENSPLHF